Listed below are T cell receptor beta chains from one sample, sequenced in a study of blood T cell repertoires in COVID-19. Method: immunoSEQ multiplex PCR; TCRdb's copy keeps in-frame clones and lacks some. The data hold roughly 290,000 clones, with around 82% observed a single time. Sequenced sample: peripheral blood. Receptors originate from a person between 65 and 79 years old with COVID-19, enrolled during active disease. Each CDR3 is given with its conserved first and last residue. A D gene is named only where the DNA matches it firmly. Size is stated for part of the rows, as once, few or many counts, or as a class when the clone is expanded.

j_gene,abundance,v_gene,d_gene,CDR3aa,CDR3nt
TRBJ1-4,.,TRBV5-1,TRBD1,CASSLAGGQANEKLFF,TGCGCCAGCAGCTTGGCCGGGGGACAGGCTAATGAAAAACTGTTTTTT
TRBJ1-2,.,TRBV15,.,CATQAGGTKPNYGYTF,TGTGCCACCCAGGCCGGGGGAACTAAGCCTAACTATGGCTACACCTTC
TRBJ2-5,.,TRBV30,TRBD2,CATTGTSEETQYF,TGTGCCACCACCGGGACTAGCGAAGAGACCCAGTACTTC
TRBJ1-2,.,TRBV2,.,CASSEAQSYGYTF,TGTGCCAGCAGTGAGGCACAGTCTTATGGCTACACCTTC
TRBJ2-7,few,TRBV7-2,TRBD2,CASSFSGGPGEQYF,TGTGCCAGCAGCTTTAGCGGGGGGCCTGGGGAGCAGTACTTC
TRBJ2-1,.,TRBV7-3,TRBD2,CASSPNRGGNEQFF,TGTGCCAGCAGCCCGAACCGGGGGGGTAATGAGCAGTTCTTC
TRBJ2-5,.,TRBV28,TRBD2,CASSLGSGGAETQYF,TGTGCCAGCAGTTTGGGTAGCGGGGGGGCGGAGACCCAGTACTTC
TRBJ1-5,.,TRBV5-1,TRBD1,CASSLGTGLTNQPQHF,TGCGCCAGCAGCTTGGGGACAGGGCTTACCAATCAGCCCCAGCATTTT
TRBJ1-5,.,TRBV12-3/TRBV12-4,.,CASSPNRGAQHF,TGTGCCAGCAGTCCCAACCGGGGGGCCCAGCATTTT
TRBJ1-3,once,TRBV7-3,.,CASSNPFYNYSGNTIYF,TGTGCCAGCAGCAACCCCTTTTACAATTACTCTGGAAACACCATATATTTT
TRBJ1-1,.,TRBV2,TRBD1,CASRSTGGMKTEAFF,TGTGCCAGCAGGTCGACAGGGGGCATGAAGACTGAAGCTTTCTTT
TRBJ2-2,.,TRBV27,TRBD2,CASSPLLSGRVKSGELFF,TGTGCCAGCAGTCCTTTACTTAGCGGGAGGGTCAAATCCGGGGAGCTGTTTTTT
TRBJ1-4,.,TRBV18,.,CASSPPYGETNEKLFF,TGTGCCAGCTCACCACCGTACGGGGAAACTAATGAAAAACTGTTTTTT
TRBJ1-1,once,TRBV28,.,CASSFAQGRTEAFF,TGTGCCAGCAGTTTTGCTCAGGGTCGGACTGAAGCTTTCTTT
TRBJ2-1,.,TRBV6-1,TRBD2,CASSDGTSGSRSYNEQFF,TGTGCCAGCAGTGATGGGACTAGCGGGAGCCGGTCCTACAATGAGCAGTTCTTC
TRBJ1-4,.,TRBV24-1,TRBD1,CATSDSYRQGNEKLFF,TGTGCCACCAGTGACTCTTACAGACAGGGGAATGAAAAACTGTTTTTT
TRBJ1-6,.,TRBV19,.,CASSGRAGNSPLHF,TGTGCCAGTAGTGGCAGGGCTGGAAATTCACCCCTCCACTTT
TRBJ2-1,.,TRBV7-2,.,CASREGGASYNEQFF,TGTGCCAGCAGGGAAGGGGGGGCGAGCTACAATGAGCAGTTCTTC
TRBJ1-3,.,TRBV6-2/TRBV6-3,.,CASSLPPAGGNTIYF,TGTGCCAGCAGCCTACCCCCCGCGGGAGGAAACACCATATATTTT
TRBJ2-3,.,TRBV5-1,.,CASSFQGRYTDTQYF,TGCGCCAGCAGCTTCCAGGGGAGATACACAGATACGCAGTATTTT
TRBJ1-6,.,TRBV14,TRBD1,CASSQAAPWVRGRGSPLHF,TGTGCCAGCAGCCAAGCCGCACCGTGGGTAAGGGGGCGCGGATCACCCCTCCACTTT
TRBJ2-7,.,TRBV7-2,TRBD1,CASSASAARGLEQYF,TGTGCCAGCAGCGCCAGCGCTGCGAGGGGGCTCGAGCAGTACTTC
TRBJ1-1,.,TRBV4-3,.,CASSQDIGTEAFF,TGCGCCAGCAGCCAAGATATCGGCACTGAAGCTTTCTTT
TRBJ1-2,.,TRBV12-3/TRBV12-4,.,CASSAETGGYTF,TGTGCCAGCAGTGCCGAGACAGGCGGCTACACCTTC
TRBJ2-1,.,TRBV28,.,CASSLLSSYNEQFF,TGTGCCAGCAGTTTACTTAGCTCCTACAATGAGCAGTTCTTC
TRBJ2-3,once,TRBV5-5,.,CASSLDERPTDTQYF,TGTGCCAGCAGCTTAGACGAGCGGCCCACAGATACGCAGTATTTT
TRBJ1-3,once,TRBV2,.,CASSLVRSGNTIYF,TGTGCCAGCAGTTTAGTGCGCTCTGGAAACACCATATATTTT
TRBJ1-2,.,TRBV7-7,.,CASSLIVWLNYGYTF,TGTGCCAGCAGCTTAATTGTATGGCTCAACTATGGCTACACCTTC
TRBJ1-1,.,TRBV29-1,TRBD1,CSVEGTGGSGTEAFF,TGCAGCGTTGAAGGAACAGGGGGTAGTGGGACTGAAGCTTTCTTT
TRBJ2-3,.,TRBV28,TRBD2,CASSLTSGRAADTQYF,TGTGCCAGCAGTTTGACTAGCGGGAGGGCCGCAGATACGCAGTATTTT
TRBJ2-5,.,TRBV7-2,.,CASSRTVQETQYF,TGTGCCAGCAGCAGGACAGTACAAGAGACCCAGTACTTC
TRBJ1-5,.,TRBV2,.,CASSEPPGGNQPQHF,TGTGCCAGCAGTGAACCCCCAGGGGGCAATCAGCCCCAGCATTTT